The 12 T cell receptor beta chains reported below all come from one sample, sequenced in a study of blood T cells in healthy people across ages. A J-beta primer mix and a sample-barcoded 5' primer were used in a second PCR of roughly 7 to 12 cycles. TCRdb analysed the 5' RACE reads with MiXCR anew, one entry per CDR3 protein. The table lists 850,000 to 950,000 distinct CDR3 sequences, around 30% of them singletons. Sequencing input: blood. The receptors derive from an elderly woman in good health.

This clonotype was counted between two and nine times. This chain connects TRBV7-6 to TRBJ1-4; 9 bases map to TRBD1. The germline CDR1 and CDR2 sequences are SGHVS and FNYEAQ. The CDR3 is made up of 17 amino acids. J gave up 8 bases and V 0 bases, and 10 bases lay outside the gene matches. The CDR3 spells CASSLARLTGGNEKLFF. In DNA form, the CDR3 reads TGTGCCAGCAGCTTAGCCCGTTTGACAGGGGGTAACGAAAAACTGTTTTTT.

V gene TRBV11-2 combines with J gene TRBJ2-3, with a possible D match to TRBD1 (6 bases). V shed 4 bases and J shed 7 bases, with 27 bases lying between them. The length of the CDR3 is 18 residues. In germline, CDR1 is SGHAT, CDR2 FQNNGV. CDR3: CASSSKGARTASYYTQYF. Written as DNA, the CDR3 is TGTGCCAGCAGCTCGAAAGGAGCCCGGACAGCTTCTTATTATACGCAGTATTTT.

Concerning this clonotype: A much bigger clone sits one base away, suggesting this may be a read error. CDR3 coding DNA: TGCAGTGCCCAGACTAGCGGGGGCCATAGAGAGACCCAGTTCTTC. Protein sequence: CSAQTSGGHRETQFF. The chain couples TRBV20-1 to TRBJ2-1, with 12 bases fitting TRBD2. Germline V lookup: CDR1 DFQATT, CDR2 SNEGSKA (reference sequence). V was clipped by 6 bases and J by 13 bases; unmatched bases: 16. This CDR3 has 15 residues.

The rearrangement joins TRBV4-1 to TRBJ2-1; unclear D gene. The CDR3 has 16 residues. V was trimmed by 2 bases and J by 6 bases, leaving 17 bases between them. CDR1 MGHRA and CDR2 YSYEKL come from the germline V gene. The CDR3, as DNA: TGCGCCAGCAGCCAAAGAGACGCTTCCTCTATCAATGAGCAGTTCTTC. This codes for CASSQRDASSINEQFF.

Only a few counts were recorded for this clonotype. The chain links TRBV7-2 to TRBJ2-4, with TRBD2 matching over 8 bases. CDR3 length: 16 residues. V gave up 1 base and J gave up 5 bases; unmatched junction bases: 7. Germline V gene data show CDR1 as SGHTA and CDR2 as FQGNSA. CDR3 bases: TGTGCCAGCAGCTTAGGTCCAAGCGGGGGTGAAAACATTCAGTACTTC. Protein product: CASSLGPSGGENIQYF.

Regarding this clonotype: A much larger clone differs from this one at a single base, so this may be a read error. The chain employs TRBV6-5 and TRBJ2-1, with TRBD2 matching over 7 bases. Germline CDR1 reads MNHEY; CDR2 reads SVGAGI. Trimming took 6 bases from V and 12 from J; bases not matched to a gene: 14. The CDR3 loop spans 14 amino acids. The CDR3 reads CASSPTSALRGQFF. The CDR3 nucleotides read TGTGCCAGCAGCCCCACTAGCGCCCTACGGGGGCAGTTCTTC.

The chain is built from TRBV5-1 and TRBJ2-2; 7 nucleotides align to TRBD1. V shed 4 bases, J shed 4 bases, and the junction held 10 bases outside the gene matches. Germline V gene sequence: CDR1 SGHRS, CDR2 YFSETQ. The CDR3 consists of 16 residues. The CDR3 nucleotides are TGCGCCAGCAGCAATCCTAGGGACAGATTCACCGGGGAGCTGTTTTTT. It is translated as CASSNPRDRFTGELFF.

The table lists this clonotype with many counts. V is TRBV15 and J is TRBJ2-3; D ambiguous. V was cut by 8 bases and J by 3 bases, with 15 bases left in between. This CDR3 spans 14 amino acids. In germline, CDR1 is LNHNV, CDR2 YYDKDF (reference sequence). The CDR3 loop reads CATGPGLLTDTQYF. In DNA form, the CDR3 reads TGTGCCACCGGCCCTGGATTACTGACAGATACGCAGTATTTT.

V and J are TRBV12-3 or TRBV12-4 and TRBJ1-1, with a weak D call TRBD1 (6 bases). Trimming removed 5 bases from V and 1 base from J, with 8 bases in between. The CDR3 is 13 amino acids. The CDR3 reads CASSMGQNTEAFF. As DNA, the CDR3 is TGTGCCAGCAGTATGGGACAGAACACTGAAGCTTTCTTT.

The chain combines TRBV27 with TRBJ1-5; D not resolved. Trimming cost V 3 bases and J 6 bases, with 9 bases left between them. CDR1 and CDR2 (germline): MNHEY, SMNVEV (reference sequence). There are 13 residues in the CDR3. CDR3 nucleotide sequence: TGTGCCAGCAGTTTCTCAATCGGTCAGCCCCAGCATTTT. This codes for CASSFSIGQPQHF.

This clonotype was counted only a few times. The chain recombines TRBV6-2 or TRBV6-3 with TRBJ1-1; TRBD1 matches 8 bases. The V gene end was trimmed by 7 bases and the J gene end by 5 bases; junction bases not matched to a gene: 18. This CDR3 has 17 residues. The germline CDR1 and CDR2 sequences are MNHEY and SVGEGT. The DNA for the CDR3 is TGTGCCAGCACCCCGTGGGGGCAGGGGGCCCTCCGAACTGAAGCTTTCTTT. Its translation: CASTPWGQGALRTEAFF.

J is TRBJ1-1 and V is TRBV4-1, with TRBD1 as a possible D gene (5 bases). V was cut by 5 bases and J by 3 bases, with 19 bases left in between. CDR3 length: 16 residues. The germline V gene encodes CDR1 MGHRA and CDR2 YSYEKL. The CDR3 nucleotides read TGCGCCAGCAGCAGCCGACAGATGCTGGGGTACACTGAAGCTTTCTTT. Residues: CASSSRQMLGYTEAFF.